The clone carrying this T cell receptor beta chain was counted between two and nine times. The antigen remains unidentified. The second PCR ran roughly 6 to 11 cycles with a sample-barcoded 5' primer and J-beta primers. Each CDR3 protein gets one entry after TCRdb re-called the 5' RACE reads with MiXCR. The sample shows roughly 2 million distinct CDR3 sequences, around 50% of them seen only once. Extractions gave at least 5.5 micrograms of total RNA per sample. This specimen comes from a study of blood T cells in healthy people across ages. Study-wide findings and caveats: No one knew whether donors had CMV, which possibly confounded expanded clonotype changes.

There are 14 residues in the CDR3. The V end was cut by 0 bases, the J end by 9 bases, with 13 bases between. From germline, CDR1 is SGDLS and CDR2 YYNGEE. The V and J genes are TRBV9 and TRBJ2-1; D unclear. Sequenced input: blood. The sequence was collected from a woman between 40 and 50 years old in good health. Here the CDR3 reads CASSVAPVVSEQFF. In DNA form, the CDR3 reads TGTGCCAGCAGCGTAGCTCCCGTCGTGAGTGAGCAGTTCTTC.